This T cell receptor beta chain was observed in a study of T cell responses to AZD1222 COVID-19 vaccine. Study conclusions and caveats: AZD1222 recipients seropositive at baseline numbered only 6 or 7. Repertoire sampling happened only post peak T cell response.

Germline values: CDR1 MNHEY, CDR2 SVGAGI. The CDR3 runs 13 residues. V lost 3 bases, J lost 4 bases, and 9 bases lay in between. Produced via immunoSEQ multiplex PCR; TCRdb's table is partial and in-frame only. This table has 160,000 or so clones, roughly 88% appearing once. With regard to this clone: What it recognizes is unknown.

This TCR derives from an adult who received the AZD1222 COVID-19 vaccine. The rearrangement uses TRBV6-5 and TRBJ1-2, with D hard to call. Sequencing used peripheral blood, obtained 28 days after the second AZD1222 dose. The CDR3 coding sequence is TGTGCCAGCAGTTATGGTGTATCCTATGGCTACACCTTC. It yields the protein CASSYGVSYGYTF.